This TCR beta chain was captured in a study of early T cells in non-severe SARS-CoV-2 infection. The wider study: The chains were unpaired, and the sequenced material was bulk RNA from unsorted whole blood.

Individual cDNA molecules each received unique molecular identifiers attached to them. TCRdb fed the 5' RACE reads into MiXCR, producing one record per CDR3 protein. This sample has roughly 58,000 distinct CDR3 sequences, with 11% found just once. This CDR3 region has 11 residues. Germline V gives CDR1 SQVTM, CDR2 ANQGSEA. General study points: Matching results from VDJdb favored anti-spike CD8 responses, leaving private and CD4 specificities undetected.

Concerning this clonotype itself: The target antigen is unknown. Mismatch with germline at one junction end may stem from a read error.

The sequence was obtained from an adult who was a healthcare worker with PCR-confirmed SARS-CoV-2 infection or an uninfected control (not recorded which). Sequences were obtained from whole blood. The chain is built from TRBV29-1 and TRBJ2-1, with 9 nucleotides matching TRBD1. The DNA for the CDR3 is TGTGCGGACAGGGGCAGCAATGAGCAGTTCTTC. This encodes CADRGSNEQFF.